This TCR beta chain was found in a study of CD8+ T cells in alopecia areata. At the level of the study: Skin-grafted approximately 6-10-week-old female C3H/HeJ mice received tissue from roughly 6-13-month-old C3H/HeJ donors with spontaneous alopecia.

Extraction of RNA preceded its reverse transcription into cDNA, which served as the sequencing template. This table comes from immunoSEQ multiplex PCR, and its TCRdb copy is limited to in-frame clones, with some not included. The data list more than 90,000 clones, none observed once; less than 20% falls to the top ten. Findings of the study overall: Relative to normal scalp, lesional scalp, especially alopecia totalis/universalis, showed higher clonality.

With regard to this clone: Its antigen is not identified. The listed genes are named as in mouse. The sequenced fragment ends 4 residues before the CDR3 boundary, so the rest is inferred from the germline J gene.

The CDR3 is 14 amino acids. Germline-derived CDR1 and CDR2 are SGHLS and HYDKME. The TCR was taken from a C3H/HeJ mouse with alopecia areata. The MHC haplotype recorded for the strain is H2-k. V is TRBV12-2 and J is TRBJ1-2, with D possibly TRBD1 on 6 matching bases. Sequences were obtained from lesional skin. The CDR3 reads CASSLDGGADDYTF. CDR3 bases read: TGTGCCAGCTCTCTCGATGGGGGGGCGGAC.